This T cell receptor (beta chain) was sequenced in a study of blood T cells in healthy people across ages. Alongside a J-beta primer mix, a sample-barcoded 5' primer served in a second PCR lasting roughly 6 to 12 cycles. TCRdb re-called the 5' RACE reads with MiXCR, one entry per CDR3 protein. In the table there are some 800,000 distinct CDR3 sequences, more than 20% of which are singletons. Concerning this clonotype: Antigen specificity is unknown.

Study-wide results and limits: While age rose, TCR beta diversity per million T cells dropped in a roughly linear way.

Donation came from healthy Caucasian individuals in Russia who were aged 6 to 90. These data were also reused for a study on T cells of mothers and their children.

The sample taken for sequencing was blood. The source is a boy aged 5-17 years in good health.

CDR3 loop: CASSLDASQPQHF. The CDR3 coding sequence is TGTGCCAGCAGTTTAGACGCGTCGCAGCCCCAGCATTTT. The chain has TRBV12-3 or TRBV12-4 and TRBJ1-5; D call uncertain. This CDR3 is built from 13 residues. Trimming took 1 base from V and 7 from J, leaving 8 bases between them.